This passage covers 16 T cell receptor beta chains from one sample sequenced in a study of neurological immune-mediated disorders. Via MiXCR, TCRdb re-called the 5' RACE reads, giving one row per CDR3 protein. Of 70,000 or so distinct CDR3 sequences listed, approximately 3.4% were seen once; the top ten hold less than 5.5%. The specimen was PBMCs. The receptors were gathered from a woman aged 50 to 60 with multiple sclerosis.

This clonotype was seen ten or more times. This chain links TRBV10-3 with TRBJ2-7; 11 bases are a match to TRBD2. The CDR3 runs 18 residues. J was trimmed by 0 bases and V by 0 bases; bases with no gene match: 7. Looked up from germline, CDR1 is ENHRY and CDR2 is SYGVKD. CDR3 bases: TGTGCCATCAGTGAGTCTAGCGGGAGGGCCGGTTACTCCTACGAGCAGTACTTC. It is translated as CAISESSGRAGYSYEQYF.

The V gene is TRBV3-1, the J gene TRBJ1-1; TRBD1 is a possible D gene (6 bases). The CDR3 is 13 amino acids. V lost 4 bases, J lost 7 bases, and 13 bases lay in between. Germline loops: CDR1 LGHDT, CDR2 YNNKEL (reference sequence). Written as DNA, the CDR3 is TGTGCCAGCAGCCTAACAGGGTTCGGTGAAGCTTTCTTT. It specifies CASSLTGFGEAFF.

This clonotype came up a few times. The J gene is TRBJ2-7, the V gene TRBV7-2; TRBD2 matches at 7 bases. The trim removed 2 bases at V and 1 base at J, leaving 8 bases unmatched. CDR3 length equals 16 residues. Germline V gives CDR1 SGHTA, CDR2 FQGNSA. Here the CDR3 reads CASSLPASGISYEQYF. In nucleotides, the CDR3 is TGTGCCAGCAGCTTACCGGCTAGCGGAATTTCCTACGAGCAGTACTTC.

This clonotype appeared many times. CDR3 sequence reads: CASNRNEAYEQYF. In DNA, the CDR3 is TGTGCCAGCAATAGGAACGAGGCCTACGAGCAGTACTTC. The chain combines TRBV12-3 or TRBV12-4 with TRBJ2-7; D ambiguous. CDR3 length: 13 amino acids. The V end lost 7 bases, the J end lost 2 bases, and 12 bases lay between the germline ends.

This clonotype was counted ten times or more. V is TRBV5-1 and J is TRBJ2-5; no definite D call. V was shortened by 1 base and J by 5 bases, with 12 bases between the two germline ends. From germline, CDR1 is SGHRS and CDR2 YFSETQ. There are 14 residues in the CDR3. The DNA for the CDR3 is TGCGCCAGCAGCTTGTCTCCCGGGCAGGAGACCCAGTACTTC. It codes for CASSLSPGQETQYF.

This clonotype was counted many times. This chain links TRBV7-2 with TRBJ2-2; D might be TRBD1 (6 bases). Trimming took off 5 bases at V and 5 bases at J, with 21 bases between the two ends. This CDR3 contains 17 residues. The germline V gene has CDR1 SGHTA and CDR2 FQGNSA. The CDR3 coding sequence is TGTGCCAGCAGCCTGCCACAGGGCTCAACTTCAACCGGGGAGCTGTTTTTT. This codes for CASSLPQGSTSTGELFF.

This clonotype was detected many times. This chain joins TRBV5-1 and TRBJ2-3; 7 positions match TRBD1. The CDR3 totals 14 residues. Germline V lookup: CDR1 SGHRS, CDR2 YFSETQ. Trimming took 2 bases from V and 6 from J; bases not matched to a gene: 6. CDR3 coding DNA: TGCGCCAGCAGCTTATACAGGGGAGAGGATACGCAGTATTTT. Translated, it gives CASSLYRGEDTQYF.

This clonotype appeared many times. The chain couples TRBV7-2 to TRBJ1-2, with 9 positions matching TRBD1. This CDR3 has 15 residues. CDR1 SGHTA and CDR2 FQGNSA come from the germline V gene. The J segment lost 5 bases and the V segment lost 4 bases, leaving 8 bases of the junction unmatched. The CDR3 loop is CASSSAGTGLYGYTF. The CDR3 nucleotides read TGTGCCAGCAGCTCCGCCGGGACAGGGCTGTATGGCTACACCTTC.

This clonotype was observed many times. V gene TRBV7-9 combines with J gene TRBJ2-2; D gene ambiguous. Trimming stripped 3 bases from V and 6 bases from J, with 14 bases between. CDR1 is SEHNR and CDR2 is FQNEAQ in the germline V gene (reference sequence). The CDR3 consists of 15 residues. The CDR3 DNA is TGTGCCAGCAGCTTGATGCTCGATGGAGCCGGGGAGCTGTTTTTT. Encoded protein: CASSLMLDGAGELFF.

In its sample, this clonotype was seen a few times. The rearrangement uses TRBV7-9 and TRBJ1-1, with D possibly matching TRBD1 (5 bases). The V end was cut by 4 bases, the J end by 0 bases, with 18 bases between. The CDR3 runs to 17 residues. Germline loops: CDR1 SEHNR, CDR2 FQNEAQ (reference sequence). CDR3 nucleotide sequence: TGTGCCAGCAGCTACCCGGGGGGTACACCCATGAACACTGAAGCTTTCTTT. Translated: CASSYPGGTPMNTEAFF.

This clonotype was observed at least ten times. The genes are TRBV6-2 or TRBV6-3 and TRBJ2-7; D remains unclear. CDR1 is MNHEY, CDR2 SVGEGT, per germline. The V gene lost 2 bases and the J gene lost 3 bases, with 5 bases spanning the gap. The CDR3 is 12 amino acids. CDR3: CASSYRRYEQYF. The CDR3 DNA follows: TGTGCCAGCAGTTACCGCCGCTACGAGCAGTACTTC.

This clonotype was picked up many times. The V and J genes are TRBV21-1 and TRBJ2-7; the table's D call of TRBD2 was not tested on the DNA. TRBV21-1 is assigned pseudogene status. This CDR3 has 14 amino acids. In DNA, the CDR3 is TGTGCCAGCAGCAAGTCTCCCACCCCGAGGGAGCAGTACGTC. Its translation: CASSKSPTPREQYV.

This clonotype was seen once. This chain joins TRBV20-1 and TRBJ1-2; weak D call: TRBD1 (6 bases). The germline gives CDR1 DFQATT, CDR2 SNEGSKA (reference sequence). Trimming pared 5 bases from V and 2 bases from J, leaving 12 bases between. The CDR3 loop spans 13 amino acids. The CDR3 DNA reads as TGCAGTGCTGTTCCGGACAGAAACTATGGCTACACCTTC. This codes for CSAVPDRNYGYTF.

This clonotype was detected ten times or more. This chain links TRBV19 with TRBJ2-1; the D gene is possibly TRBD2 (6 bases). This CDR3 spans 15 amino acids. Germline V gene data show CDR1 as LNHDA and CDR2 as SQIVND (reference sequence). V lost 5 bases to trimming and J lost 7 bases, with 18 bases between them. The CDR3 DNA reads TGTGCCAGTAGTCTTGAGGGAGCGGGTTTGAATGAGCAGTTCTTC. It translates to CASSLEGAGLNEQFF.

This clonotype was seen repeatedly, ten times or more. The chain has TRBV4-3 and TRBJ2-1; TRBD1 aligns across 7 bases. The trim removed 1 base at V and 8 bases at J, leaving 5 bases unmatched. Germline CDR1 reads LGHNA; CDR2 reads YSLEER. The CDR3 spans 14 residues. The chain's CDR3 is CASSQGRQGDEQFF. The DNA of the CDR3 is TGCGCCAGCAGCCAAGGGCGACAGGGAGATGAGCAGTTCTTC.

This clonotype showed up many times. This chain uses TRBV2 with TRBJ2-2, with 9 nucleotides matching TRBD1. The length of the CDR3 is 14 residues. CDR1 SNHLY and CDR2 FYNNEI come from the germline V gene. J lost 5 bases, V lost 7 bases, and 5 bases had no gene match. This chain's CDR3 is CASTGQGFTGELFF. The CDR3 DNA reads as TGTGCCAGCACCGGACAGGGGTTTACCGGGGAGCTGTTTTTT.